The rows below give T cell receptor beta chains drawn from one sample of a study of OX40 agonist ivuxolimab in advanced cancers. Here immunoSEQ multiplex PCR was the method, and the copy in TCRdb shows in-frame clones only, minus some. The repertoire holds about 20,000 clones, with 75% to 85% as singletons. Sequenced here: CD4+ or CD8+ T cells sorted from blood, sampled in a trial of the OX40 agonist ivuxolimab. Every receptor here comes from an adult with an advanced solid tumor such as melanoma, head and neck, liver or kidney cancer. Both conserved end residues are part of each CDR3. A D gene is named only where the DNA matches it firmly.

>TRBJ2-1|TRBV6-1|TRBD1
CASSEGGTAFYNEQFF
>TRBJ2-7|TRBV9|.
CASSVPRTHYEQYF
>TRBJ2-7|TRBV29-1|.
CSVEIQALSYEQYF
>TRBJ2-3|TRBV7-9|TRBD2
CASHRGGTDTQYF
>TRBJ2-3|TRBV7-2|.
CASSLDGAPTDTQYF
>TRBJ2-3|TRBV2|TRBD1
CASSGQGTDTQYF
>TRBJ2-1|TRBV5-1|.
CASSSLWAPAGNEQFF
>TRBJ2-7|TRBV19|.
CASSGTGYEQYF
>TRBJ2-1|TRBV7-7|.
CASSSGPRLFF
>TRBJ1-1|TRBV29-1|.
CSVEPHGGRTEAFF
>TRBJ1-1|TRBV6-5|.
CASTLKGTDTEAFF
>TRBJ2-1|TRBV7-6|.
CASSSTGPYYNEQFF
>TRBJ1-1|TRBV7-9|.
CASSLEAGVEAFF
>TRBJ1-2|TRBV6-1|.
CASSGRRDSEKGYTF
>TRBJ1-4|TRBV7-8|TRBD1
CASSLQGTGAEKLFF